This T cell receptor beta chain emerged from a study of T cells in Graves' hyperthyroidism and ophthalmopathy. RNA transcripts provided the source from which TCR beta CDR3 regions were amplified. The TCR CDR3 was amplified in a first-round RT-PCR using the HTBI primer set. TCRdb processed the multiplex PCR reads anew with MiXCR; each CDR3 protein has one entry. The table shows fewer than 750,000 distinct CDR3 sequences, with about 43% occurring only once. V dropped 0 bases and J dropped 1 base, with 13 bases sitting between them. This CDR3 has 16 amino acids. Germline lookup yields CDR1 SQVTM and CDR2 ANQGSEA. Uncontrolled infection, other autoimmune disease, pregnancy or lactation disqualified patients from enrolment.

This TCR was sampled from a woman aged 18-29 years with Graves' hyperthyroidism. The sample was peripheral blood or thyroid tissue (not recorded which). The chain is built from TRBV29-1 and TRBJ2-1; no reliable D call. DNA of the CDR3: TGCAGCGTTGAAGATCAAAGTAGAATTTCCTACAATGAGCAGTTCTTC. This codes for CSVEDQSRISYNEQFF.